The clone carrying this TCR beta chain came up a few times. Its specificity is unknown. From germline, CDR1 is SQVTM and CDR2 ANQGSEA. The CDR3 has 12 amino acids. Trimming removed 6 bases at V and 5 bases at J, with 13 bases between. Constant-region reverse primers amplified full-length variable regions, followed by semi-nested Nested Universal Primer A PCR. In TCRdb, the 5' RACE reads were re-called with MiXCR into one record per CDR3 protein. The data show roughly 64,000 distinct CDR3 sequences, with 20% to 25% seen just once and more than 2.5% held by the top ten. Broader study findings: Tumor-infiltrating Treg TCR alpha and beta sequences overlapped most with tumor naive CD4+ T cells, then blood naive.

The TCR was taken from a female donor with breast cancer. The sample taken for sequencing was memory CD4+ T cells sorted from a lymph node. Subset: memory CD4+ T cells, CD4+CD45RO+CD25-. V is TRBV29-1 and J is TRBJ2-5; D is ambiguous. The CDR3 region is CSVEPSVETQYF. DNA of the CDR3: TGCAGCGTAGAGCCTTCCGTTGAGACCCAGTACTTC.